A single sample gave rise to the 14 T cell receptor beta chains below, sequenced in a study of blood T cell repertoires in COVID-19. Sequenced by immunoSEQ multiplex PCR; TCRdb stores in-frame clones only, minus some. This sample yields fewer than 250,000 clones, of which around 83% are seen a single time; 7.4% belongs to the top ten. The sequencing sample was made of peripheral blood. The receptor source for this set is a woman aged 50 to 60 with acute or convalescent COVID-19.

This clone has a handful of counts. The rearrangement links TRBV25-1 to TRBJ1-2; D remains unclear. Deletions cut 0 bases from V and 7 bases from J, with 6 bases between. Germline-derived CDR1 and CDR2 are MGHDK and SYGVNS. CDR3 length: 12 amino acids. For the CDR3, the DNA is TGTGCCAGCAGTGAATATAGCGGTGGCTACACCTTC. Its protein product is CASSEYSGGYTF.

This chain joins TRBV19 and TRBJ2-1; D perhaps matches TRBD1 (8 bases). This CDR3 spans 13 amino acids. V shed 8 bases and J shed 8 bases, with 16 bases lying between them. Germline-derived CDR1 and CDR2 are LNHDA and SQIVND (reference sequence). In DNA, the CDR3 is TGTGCCAGTTCAGGGGGCGGGGGCGATGAGCAGTTCTTC. Translating it yields CASSGGGGDEQFF.

This clone showed up just a few times. The rearrangement uses TRBV5-1 and TRBJ1-6; weak D call: TRBD1 (5 bases). Germline CDR1 and CDR2: SGHRS and YFSETQ. The V end lost 0 bases, the J end lost 5 bases, and 12 bases lay between the germline ends. This CDR3 contains 16 residues. The CDR3 DNA is TGCGCCAGCAGCTTGGGGCAGGGAAGGAATAATTCACCCCTCCACTTT. Its protein product is CASSLGQGRNNSPLHF.

This chain links TRBV3-1 (or the pseudogene TRBV3-2) with TRBJ1-2; TRBD1 matches 9 bases. The CDR3 length is 15 residues. V trimming: 4 bases; J trimming: 1 base; junction bases outside the gene matches: 4. CDR1 is LGHDT and CDR2 is YNNKEL in the germline V gene (reference sequence). CDR3 amino acids: CASSRQGVDNYGYTF. DNA of the CDR3: TGTGCCAGCAGCCGACAGGGGGTTGATAACTATGGCTACACCTTC.

This chain links TRBV12-3 or TRBV12-4 with TRBJ2-5, with 7 bases fitting TRBD1. The DNA end favors TRBJ2-7, so the J call may be wrong. The CDR3 contains 13 residues. The CDR3 DNA follows: TGTGCCAGCAGTCACAGGGGTACCTACGAGCAGTACTTC. Amino acids: CASSHRGTYEQYF.

The chain employs TRBV5-5 and TRBJ1-2, with D uncertain. The CDR3 length is 12 residues. The germline V gene has CDR1 SGHKS and CDR2 YYEKEE (reference sequence). V dropped 4 bases and J dropped 3 bases, with 7 bases sitting between them. Here the CDR3 DNA reads TGTGCCAGCAGCAAGCAGGACTATGGCTACACCTTC. Residues: CASSKQDYGYTF.

This clone has a single count. This CDR3 is also generated by other DNA sequences in the sample. V is TRBV7-9 and J is TRBJ2-5; 7 bases match TRBD2. The J segment lost 5 bases and the V segment lost 3 bases, leaving 3 bases of the junction unmatched. The germline CDR1 and CDR2 sequences are SEHNR and FQNEAQ (reference sequence). There are 13 residues in the CDR3. CDR3 loop: CASSLGGLETQYF. The CDR3 DNA sequence: TGTGCCAGCAGCTTGGGGGGGTTGGAGACCCAGTACTTC.

V is TRBV30 and J is TRBJ2-7; 9 bases are a match to TRBD1. The germline V gene has CDR1 GTSNPN and CDR2 SVGIG (reference sequence). The length of the CDR3 is 15 residues. V was pared by 3 bases and J by 0 bases, with 6 bases of the junction left unmatched. For the CDR3, the DNA is TGTGCCTGGAGCTCCACAGGGGGCGTCTCCTACGAGCAGTACTTC. Amino acid sequence: CAWSSTGGVSYEQYF.

The genes are TRBV6-1 and TRBJ1-6, with 9 positions matching TRBD1. There are 16 residues in the CDR3. V was clipped by 2 bases and J by 9 bases; unmatched bases: 8. CDR1 and CDR2 (germline): MNHNS, SASEGT. CDR3 loop: CASSEFGDRGSSPLHF. In DNA, the CDR3 is TGTGCCAGCAGTGAATTTGGTGACAGGGGGTCTTCACCCCTCCACTTT.

This clone was observed once. This chain links TRBV7-8 with TRBJ2-1; TRBD1 matches at 9 bases. The CDR3 loop spans 17 amino acids. Germline lookup yields CDR1 SGHVS and CDR2 FQNEAQ. Trimming cost V 5 bases and J 0 bases; bases outside gene matches: 8. The CDR3 DNA sequence: TGTGCCAGCAGCAGAGACAACAGGGGGCTCTCCTACAATGAGCAGTTCTTC. Its translation: CASSRDNRGLSYNEQFF.

The J gene is TRBJ2-5, the V gene TRBV7-9; 10 bases match TRBD2. This CDR3 has 17 residues. J gave up 4 bases and V 5 bases, and 13 bases lay outside the gene matches. CDR1 is SEHNR and CDR2 is FQNEAQ in the germline V gene (reference sequence). The CDR3 spells CASSPLKVLAGVETQYF. The DNA of the CDR3 is TGTGCCAGCAGCCCCCTCAAGGTCCTAGCGGGAGTAGAGACCCAGTACTTC.

This rearrangement joins TRBV4-2 to TRBJ2-1, with 7 bases lining up with TRBD2. V shed 0 bases and J 3 bases; nucleotides not matched to a gene: 5. Germline V gene data show CDR1 as LGHNA and CDR2 as YNFKEQ. CDR3 length: 16 residues. The CDR3 coding sequence is TGTGCCAGCAGCCAAGATAACGGGAGGAACTACAATGAGCAGTTCTTC. Amino acid sequence: CASSQDNGRNYNEQFF.

This clone has a handful of counts. This sequence joins TRBV4-2 and TRBJ1-2; weak D call: TRBD1 (6 bases). Germline-derived CDR1 and CDR2 are LGHNA and YNFKEQ. This CDR3 comprises 17 residues. V lost 0 bases to trimming and J lost 1 base, with 15 bases between them. The CDR3 DNA reads as TGTGCCAGCAGCCAAGAACGCACCGGGACACTTAACTATGGCTACACCTTC. Amino acid sequence: CASSQERTGTLNYGYTF.

The table lists this clone with a few counts. The gene calls are TRBV5-6 and TRBJ1-1; D gene unclear. This CDR3 has 15 residues. The V and J ends lost 2 bases and 1 base respectively, with 12 bases between them. The germline V gene encodes CDR1 SGHDT and CDR2 YYEEEE. CDR3 coding DNA: TGTGCCAGCAGCTTTAGACGGGGAGGGAACACTGAAGCTTTCTTT. As protein: CASSFRRGGNTEAFF.